Listed below are T cell receptor beta chains from one sample, sequenced in a study of T cell therapy after organ transplantation. Antigens for these TCRs are unknown. Only in-frame clones appear in the TCRdb table, and some are missing; sequencing was by immunoSEQ multiplex PCR. The data hold 40,000 to 60,000 clones, with 94% observed a single time. The sample in question was CD8+ T cells from blood, obtained before autologous CMV-specific T cell therapy. Receptors originate from a human patient who had received a solid organ transplant and had CMV disease. CDR3s include the opening cysteine and the closing phenylalanine or tryptophan. A D gene is named only where the DNA matches it firmly. Clone size, where shown, is once, few, many, or a class for clones that have expanded.

TRBV6-5	15	-	TRBJ1-4	-	CASGGNGGTNEKLFF	TGTGCCAGCGGGGGGAATGGCGGGACTAATGAAAAACTGTTTTTT
TRBV28	16	once	TRBJ2-1	-	CASSPTSWGVDNEQFF	TGTGCCAGCAGCCCGACTAGTTGGGGGGTGGACAATGAGCAGTTCTTC
TRBV2	14	-	TRBJ2-7	-	CASSEAGPQGEQYF	TGTGCCAGCAGTGAGGCCGGGCCACAGGGCGAGCAGTACTTC
TRBV27	18	once	TRBJ2-1	-	CASSLFAMAGSSYNEQFF	TGTGCCAGCAGTTTATTTGCGATGGCGGGCAGCTCCTACAATGAGCAGTTCTTC
TRBV6-5	14	once	TRBJ1-4	TRBD1	CASSYAGGPEKLFF	TGTGCCAGCAGTTACGCAGGGGGTCCTGAAAAACTGTTTTTT
TRBV7-2	15	-	TRBJ1-2	-	CASSSQDVGFYGYTF	TGTGCCAGCAGCTCACAGGACGTCGGATTTTATGGCTACACCTTC
TRBV30	15	-	TRBJ2-5	TRBD2	CAWSGLAEAQETQYF	TGTGCCTGGAGTGGACTAGCGGAGGCCCAAGAGACCCAGTACTTC
TRBV5-6	13	-	TRBJ2-3	-	CASSVGVTDTQYF	TGTGCCAGCAGTGTGGGGGTTACAGATACGCAGTATTTT
TRBV4-3	13	-	TRBJ2-7	-	CASSPRRTYEQYF	TGCGCCAGCAGCCCCCGGAGGACCTACGAGCAGTACTTC
TRBV29-1	14	-	TRBJ1-2	TRBD1	CSTSPGQDHYGYTF	TGCAGCACCTCTCCGGGACAGGACCACTATGGCTACACCTTC
TRBV7-8	15	once	TRBJ1-6	-	CASSVSIHQGSPLHF	TGTGCCAGCAGCGTATCCATTCACCAGGGATCACCCCTCCACTTT